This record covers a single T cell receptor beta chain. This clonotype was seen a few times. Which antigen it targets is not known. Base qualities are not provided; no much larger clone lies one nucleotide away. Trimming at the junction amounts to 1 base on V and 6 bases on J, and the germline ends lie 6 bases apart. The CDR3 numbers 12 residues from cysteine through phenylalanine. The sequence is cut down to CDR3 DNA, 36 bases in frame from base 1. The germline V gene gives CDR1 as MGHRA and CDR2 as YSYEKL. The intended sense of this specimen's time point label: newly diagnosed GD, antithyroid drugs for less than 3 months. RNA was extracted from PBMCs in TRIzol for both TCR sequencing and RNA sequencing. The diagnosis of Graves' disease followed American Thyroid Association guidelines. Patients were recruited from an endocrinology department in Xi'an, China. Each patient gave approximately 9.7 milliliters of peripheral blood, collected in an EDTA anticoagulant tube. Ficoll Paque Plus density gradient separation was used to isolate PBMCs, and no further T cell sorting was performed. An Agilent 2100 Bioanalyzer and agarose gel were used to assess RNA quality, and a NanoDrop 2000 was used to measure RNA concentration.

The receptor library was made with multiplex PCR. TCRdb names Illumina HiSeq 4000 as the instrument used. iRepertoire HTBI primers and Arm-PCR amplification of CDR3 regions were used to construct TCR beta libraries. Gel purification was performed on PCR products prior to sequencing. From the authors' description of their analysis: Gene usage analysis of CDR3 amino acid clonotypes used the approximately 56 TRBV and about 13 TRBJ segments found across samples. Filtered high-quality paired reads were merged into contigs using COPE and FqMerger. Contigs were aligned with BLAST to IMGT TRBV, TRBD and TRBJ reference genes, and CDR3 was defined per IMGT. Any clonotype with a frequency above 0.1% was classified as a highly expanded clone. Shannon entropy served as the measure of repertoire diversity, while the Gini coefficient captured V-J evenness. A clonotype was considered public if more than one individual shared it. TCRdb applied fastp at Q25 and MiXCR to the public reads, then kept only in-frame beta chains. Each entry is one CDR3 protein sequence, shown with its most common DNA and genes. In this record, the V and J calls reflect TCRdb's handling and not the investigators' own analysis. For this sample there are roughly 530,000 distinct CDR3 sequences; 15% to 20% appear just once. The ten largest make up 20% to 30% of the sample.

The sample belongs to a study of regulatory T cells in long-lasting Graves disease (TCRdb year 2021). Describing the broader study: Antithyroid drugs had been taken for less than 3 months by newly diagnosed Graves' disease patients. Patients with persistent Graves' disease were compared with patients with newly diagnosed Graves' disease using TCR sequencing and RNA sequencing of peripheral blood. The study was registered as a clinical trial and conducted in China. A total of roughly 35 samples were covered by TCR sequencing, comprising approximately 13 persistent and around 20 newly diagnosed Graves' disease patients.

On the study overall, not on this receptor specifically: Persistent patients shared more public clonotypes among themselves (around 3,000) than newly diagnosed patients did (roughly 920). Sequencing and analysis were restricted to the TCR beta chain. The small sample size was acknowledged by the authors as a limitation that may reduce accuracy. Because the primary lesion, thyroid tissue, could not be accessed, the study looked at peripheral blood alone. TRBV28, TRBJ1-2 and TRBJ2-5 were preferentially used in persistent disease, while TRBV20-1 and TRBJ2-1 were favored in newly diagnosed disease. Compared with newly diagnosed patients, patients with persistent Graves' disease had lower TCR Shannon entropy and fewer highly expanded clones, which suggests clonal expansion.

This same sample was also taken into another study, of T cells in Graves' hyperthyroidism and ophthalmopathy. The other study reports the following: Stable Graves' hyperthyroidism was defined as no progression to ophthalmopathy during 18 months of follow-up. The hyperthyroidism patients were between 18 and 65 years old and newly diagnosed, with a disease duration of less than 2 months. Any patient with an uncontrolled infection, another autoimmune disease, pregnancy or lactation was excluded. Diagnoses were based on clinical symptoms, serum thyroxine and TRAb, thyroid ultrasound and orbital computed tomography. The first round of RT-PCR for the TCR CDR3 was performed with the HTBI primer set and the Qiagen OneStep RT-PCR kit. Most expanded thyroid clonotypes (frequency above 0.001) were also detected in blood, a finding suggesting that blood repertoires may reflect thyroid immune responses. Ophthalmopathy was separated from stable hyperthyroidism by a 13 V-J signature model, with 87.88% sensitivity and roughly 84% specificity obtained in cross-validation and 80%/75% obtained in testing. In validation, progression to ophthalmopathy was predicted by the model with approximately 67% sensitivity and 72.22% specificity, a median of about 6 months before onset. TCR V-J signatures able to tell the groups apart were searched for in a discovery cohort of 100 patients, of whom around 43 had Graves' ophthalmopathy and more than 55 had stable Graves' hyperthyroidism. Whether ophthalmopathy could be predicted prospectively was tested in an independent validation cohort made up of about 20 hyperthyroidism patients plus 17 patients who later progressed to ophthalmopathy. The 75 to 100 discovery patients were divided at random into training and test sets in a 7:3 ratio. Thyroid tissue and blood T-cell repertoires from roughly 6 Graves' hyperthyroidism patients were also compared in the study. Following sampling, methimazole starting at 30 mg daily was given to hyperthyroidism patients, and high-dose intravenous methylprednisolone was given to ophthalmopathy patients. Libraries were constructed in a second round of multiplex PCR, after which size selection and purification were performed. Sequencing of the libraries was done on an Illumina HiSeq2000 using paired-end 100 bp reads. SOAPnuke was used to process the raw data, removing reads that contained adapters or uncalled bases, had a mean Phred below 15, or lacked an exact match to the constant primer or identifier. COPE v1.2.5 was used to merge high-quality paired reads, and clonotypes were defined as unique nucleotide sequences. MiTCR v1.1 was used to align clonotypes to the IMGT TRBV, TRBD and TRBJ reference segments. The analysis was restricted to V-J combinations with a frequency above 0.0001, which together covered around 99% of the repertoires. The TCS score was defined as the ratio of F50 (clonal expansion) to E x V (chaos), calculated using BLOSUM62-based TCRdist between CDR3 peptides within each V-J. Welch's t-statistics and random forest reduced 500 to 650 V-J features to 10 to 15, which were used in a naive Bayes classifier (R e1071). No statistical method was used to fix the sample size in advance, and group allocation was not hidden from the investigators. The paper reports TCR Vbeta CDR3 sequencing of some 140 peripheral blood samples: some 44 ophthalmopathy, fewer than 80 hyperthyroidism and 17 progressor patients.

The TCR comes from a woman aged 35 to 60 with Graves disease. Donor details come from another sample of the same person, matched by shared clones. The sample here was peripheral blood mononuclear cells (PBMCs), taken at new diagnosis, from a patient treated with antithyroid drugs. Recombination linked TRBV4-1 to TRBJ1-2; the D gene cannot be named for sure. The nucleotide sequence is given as TGCGCCAGCAGCCAAGCGTCACATGGCTACACCTTC. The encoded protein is CASSQASHGYTF.